This T cell receptor (beta chain) emerged from a study of blood T cell repertoires in COVID-19. About the research overall: Samples came from the United States, Italy and Spain, spanning acute and convalescent COVID-19.

Using immunoSEQ multiplex PCR, the repertoire was profiled, and TCRdb retains in-frame clones only, with some absent. The sample has under 200,000 clones, 70% to 90% seen once; the top ten hold approximately 0.99%. Looked up from germline, CDR1 is KGHSH and CDR2 is LQKENI. Trimming took off 3 bases at V and 0 bases at J, with 9 bases between the two ends. The CDR3 spans 15 residues. This sequence joins TRBV18 and TRBJ2-1; D unclear. Sample: peripheral blood. This receptor was taken from a man in his forties with acute or convalescent COVID-19. The CDR3 loop is CASSPAVSSYNEQFF. CDR3 sequence (DNA): TGTGCCAGCTCACCCGCTGTTAGCTCCTACAATGAGCAGTTCTTC.